The entry that follows covers one T cell receptor (beta chain) sequence. The antigen it recognizes is unknown. No base quality information exists; no much larger clone differs at one position. The data derive from a study of T cell responses to AZD1222 COVID-19 vaccine (dated by TCRdb to about 2021). Some background on the complete study: AZD1222 recipients whose second dose came at about 4 weeks and those whose second dose came at about 12 weeks were combined into one group, since spike-specific TCR depth and breadth did not differ between the two schedules. A total of 230 to 250 trial participants underwent TCR sequencing, of whom under 220 had received two doses of AZD1222 and 26 had received two doses of the MenACWY control vaccine. Enrollment into the trials was organized by age into subgroups of 18-55, 56-69 and 70-plus years, and those subgroups contained 148, 28 and 57 TCR-sequenced participants, respectively. Results and caveats for the whole study, not just this receptor: Because no day 14 peak-response samples were available, the repertoires could be characterized only after the peak T cell response. Reportedly, close to half of the unique spike-specific TCRs recognized epitopes lying outside the regions that are mutated in the B.1.351 and B.1.1.7 variants. Vaccine-associated CD4 TCRs spanned the whole spike protein, with dominant responses in regions 160-218 and 743-854. Conclusions about previously exposed vaccinees were limited because only 5 or 6 AZD1222 recipients were SARS-CoV-2 seropositive at baseline. After two AZD1222 doses, spike-specific TCR breadth and depth were significantly higher than at day 0 and than in MenACWY recipients. In the small 56-69-year group, the increase in depth fell short of significance, most likely because of low power. Participants were mostly white British and included more females than males, and it was suggested by the authors that clonal diversity may have been underestimated.

The CDR3 regions of human TCRbeta chains were analyzed by immunosequencing. Under the source paper's analysis protocol: Repertoire TCRs were matched against a reference library of SARS-CoV-2-specific TCRs generated with the MIRA antigen-specificity platform. Breadth meant the fraction of unique TCRs that were SARS-CoV-2-associated, whereas depth meant the fraction of total T cells that were SARS-CoV-2-associated. Each spike-specific TCR was assigned to its reactive spike region and to a CD4 or CD8 class using the MIRA data. Log10-transformed breadth and depth values were compared by one-way ANOVA with Sidak's multiple comparisons tests. In TCRdb, the immuneACCESS table is reduced to in-frame sequences with V and J assigned. These tables do not hold every clone; where another copy was compared, an unresolved V gene accounts for under half, and the others remain unexplained. The D gene and trimming were derived from the DNA, and the V and J assignments and clone size from that table. The sample table contains 85,000 to 100,000 clones; only one count was recorded for 86% of them. The leading ten clones occupy 5% to 7.5% of the sample.

Explained via the paper, the time point label denotes: baseline before first vaccination. The vaccinee samples were drawn from two UK trials, COV001 and COV002, one of which was a single-blind randomized controlled phase 2/3 trial testing AZD1222 (ChAdOx1 nCoV-19) in healthy adults. For TCRbeta chain sequencing, PBMC samples were collected from trial participants at day 0 and at day 28 after the second dose. The CDR3 sequence holds 15 residues, the cysteine and phenylalanine included. Here the CDR3 DNA is all that survives: 45 bases in frame from base 1. V is cut by 5 bases and J by 8 bases, and the space between the germline ends is 21 bases. The germline V gene (reference sequence) supplies CDR1 SEHNR and CDR2 FQNEAQ.

This specimen was peripheral blood, taken on day 0 of AZD1222 vaccination. This sequence originates from an adult in good health. The sequence joins TRBV7-9 to TRBJ1-2, with the D segment identity uncertain. The sequence in DNA is TGTGCCAGCAGCCCGGCCGCTTCATTTCCGGGAGGCTACACCTTC. This codes for CASSPAASFPGGYTF.